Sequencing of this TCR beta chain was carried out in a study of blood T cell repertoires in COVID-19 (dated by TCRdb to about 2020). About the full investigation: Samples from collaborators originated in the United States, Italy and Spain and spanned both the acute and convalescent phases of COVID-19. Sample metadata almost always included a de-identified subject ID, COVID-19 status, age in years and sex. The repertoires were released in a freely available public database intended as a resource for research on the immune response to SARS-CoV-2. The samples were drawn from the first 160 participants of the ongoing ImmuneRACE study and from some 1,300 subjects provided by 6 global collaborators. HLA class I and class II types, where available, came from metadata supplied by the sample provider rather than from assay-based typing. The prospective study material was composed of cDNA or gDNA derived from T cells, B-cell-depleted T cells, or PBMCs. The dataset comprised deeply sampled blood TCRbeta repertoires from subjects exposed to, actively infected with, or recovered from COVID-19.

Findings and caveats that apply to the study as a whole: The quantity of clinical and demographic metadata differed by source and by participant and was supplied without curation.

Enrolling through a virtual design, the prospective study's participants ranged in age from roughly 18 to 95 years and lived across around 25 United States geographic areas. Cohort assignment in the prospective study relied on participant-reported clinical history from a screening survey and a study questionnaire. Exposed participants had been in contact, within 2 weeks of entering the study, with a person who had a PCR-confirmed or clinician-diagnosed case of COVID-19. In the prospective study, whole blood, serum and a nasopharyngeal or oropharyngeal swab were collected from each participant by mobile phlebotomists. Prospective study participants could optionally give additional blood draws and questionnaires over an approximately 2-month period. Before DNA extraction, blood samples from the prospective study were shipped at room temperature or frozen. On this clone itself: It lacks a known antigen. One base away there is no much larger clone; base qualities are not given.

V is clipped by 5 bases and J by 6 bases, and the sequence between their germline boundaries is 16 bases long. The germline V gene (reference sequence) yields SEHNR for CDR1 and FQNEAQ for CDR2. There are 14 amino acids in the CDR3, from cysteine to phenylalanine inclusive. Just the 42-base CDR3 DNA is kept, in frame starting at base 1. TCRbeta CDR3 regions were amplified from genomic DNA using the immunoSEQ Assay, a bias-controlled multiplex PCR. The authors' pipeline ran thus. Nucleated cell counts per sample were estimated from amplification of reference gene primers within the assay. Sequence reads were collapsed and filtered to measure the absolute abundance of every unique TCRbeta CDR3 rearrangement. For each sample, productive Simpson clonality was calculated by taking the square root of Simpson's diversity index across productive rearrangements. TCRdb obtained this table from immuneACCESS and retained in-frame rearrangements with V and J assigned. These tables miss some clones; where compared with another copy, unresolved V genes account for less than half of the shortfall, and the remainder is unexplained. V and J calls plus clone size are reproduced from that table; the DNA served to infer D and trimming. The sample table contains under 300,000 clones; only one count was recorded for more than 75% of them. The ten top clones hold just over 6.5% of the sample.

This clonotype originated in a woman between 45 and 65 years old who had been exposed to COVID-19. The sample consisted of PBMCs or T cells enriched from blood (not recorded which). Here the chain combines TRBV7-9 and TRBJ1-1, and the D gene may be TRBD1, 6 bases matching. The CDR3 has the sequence CASSPRTGKAEAFF. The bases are TGTGCCAGCAGCCCCCGTACAGGGAAGGCTGAAGCTTTCTTT.